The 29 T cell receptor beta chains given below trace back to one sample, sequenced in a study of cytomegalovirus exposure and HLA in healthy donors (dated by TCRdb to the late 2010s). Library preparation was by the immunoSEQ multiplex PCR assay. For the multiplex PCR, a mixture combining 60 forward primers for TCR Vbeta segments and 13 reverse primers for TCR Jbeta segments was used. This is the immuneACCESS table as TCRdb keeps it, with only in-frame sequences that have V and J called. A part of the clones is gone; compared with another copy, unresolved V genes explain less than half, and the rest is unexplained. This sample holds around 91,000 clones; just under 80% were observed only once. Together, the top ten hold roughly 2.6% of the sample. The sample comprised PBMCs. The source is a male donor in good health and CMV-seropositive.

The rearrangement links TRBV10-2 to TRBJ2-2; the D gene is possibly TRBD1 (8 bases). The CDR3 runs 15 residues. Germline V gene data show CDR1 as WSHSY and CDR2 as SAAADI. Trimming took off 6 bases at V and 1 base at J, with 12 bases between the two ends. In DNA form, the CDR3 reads TGCGCCAGCAGACAGGGGGGGATGAACACCGGGGAGCTGTTTTTT. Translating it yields CASRQGGMNTGELFF.

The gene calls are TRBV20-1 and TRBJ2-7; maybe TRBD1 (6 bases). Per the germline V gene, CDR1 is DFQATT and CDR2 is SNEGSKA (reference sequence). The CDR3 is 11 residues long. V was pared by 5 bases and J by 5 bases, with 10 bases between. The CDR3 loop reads CSAPTGNEQYF. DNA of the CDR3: TGCAGTGCTCCAACAGGGAACGAGCAGTACTTC.

CDR3 region: CASRPAGEKLFF. The CDR3, as DNA: TGTGCCAGCAGACCAGCCGGGGAAAAACTGTTTTTT. The chain recombines TRBV28 with TRBJ1-4; D is undetermined. Trimming removed 6 bases at V and 8 bases at J, with 10 bases between. Germline CDR1 is MDHEN and CDR2 is SYDVKM. The CDR3 totals 12 residues. The whole variable domain, remainder taken from reference TRBV28 and TRBJ1-4, is DVKVTQSSRYLVKRTGEKVFLECVQDMDHENMFWYRQDPGLGLRLIYFSYDVKMKEKGDIPEGYSVSREKKERFSLILESASTNQTSMYLCASRPAGEKLFFGSGTQLSVL.

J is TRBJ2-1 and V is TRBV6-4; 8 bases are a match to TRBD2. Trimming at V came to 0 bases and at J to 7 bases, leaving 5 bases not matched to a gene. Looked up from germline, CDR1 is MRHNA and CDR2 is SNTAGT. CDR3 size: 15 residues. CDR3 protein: CASSDSAGGGNEQFF. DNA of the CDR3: TGTGCCAGCAGTGACTCGGCGGGGGGAGGGAATGAGCAGTTCTTC.

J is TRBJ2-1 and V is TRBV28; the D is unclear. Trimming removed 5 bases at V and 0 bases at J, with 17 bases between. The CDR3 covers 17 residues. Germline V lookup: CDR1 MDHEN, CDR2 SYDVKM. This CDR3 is CASSHETWSSSYNEQFF. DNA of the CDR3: TGTGCCAGCAGTCATGAGACTTGGAGCAGCTCCTACAATGAGCAGTTCTTC.

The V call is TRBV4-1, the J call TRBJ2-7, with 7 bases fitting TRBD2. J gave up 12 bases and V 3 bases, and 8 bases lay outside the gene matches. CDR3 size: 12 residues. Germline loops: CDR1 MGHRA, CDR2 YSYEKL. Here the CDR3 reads CASSHPGEGPYF. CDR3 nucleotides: TGCGCCAGCAGCCACCCCGGGGAGGGTCCGTACTTC.

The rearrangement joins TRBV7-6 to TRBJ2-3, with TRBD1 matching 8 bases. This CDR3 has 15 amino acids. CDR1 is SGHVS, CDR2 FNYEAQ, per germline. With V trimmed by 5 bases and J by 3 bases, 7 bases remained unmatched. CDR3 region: CASSKGTGVTDTQYF. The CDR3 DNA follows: TGTGCCAGCAGCAAGGGGACAGGCGTTACAGATACGCAGTATTTT. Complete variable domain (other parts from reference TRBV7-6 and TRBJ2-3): GAGVSQSPRYKVTKRGQDVALRCDPISGHVSLYWYRQALGQGPEFLTYFNYEAQQDKSGLPNDRFSAERPEGSISTLTIQRTEQRDSAMYRCASSKGTGVTDTQYFGPGTRLTVL.

The CDR3 DNA is TGTGCCAGCAACGGGGTCAATGAGCAGTTCTTC. This translates into CASNGVNEQFF. V gene TRBV28 combines with J gene TRBJ2-1, with D perhaps TRBD2 (5 bases). The CDR3 extends over 11 amino acids. Germline assignment: CDR1 MDHEN and CDR2 SYDVKM. The V end was cut by 7 bases, the J end by 6 bases, with 7 bases between.

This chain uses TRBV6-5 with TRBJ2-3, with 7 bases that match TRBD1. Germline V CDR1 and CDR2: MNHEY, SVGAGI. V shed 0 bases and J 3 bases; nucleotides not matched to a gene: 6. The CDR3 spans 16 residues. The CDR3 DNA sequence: TGTGCCAGCAGTTACTCCTCACTGGACAGGACAGATACGCAGTATTTT. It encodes CASSYSSLDRTDTQYF.

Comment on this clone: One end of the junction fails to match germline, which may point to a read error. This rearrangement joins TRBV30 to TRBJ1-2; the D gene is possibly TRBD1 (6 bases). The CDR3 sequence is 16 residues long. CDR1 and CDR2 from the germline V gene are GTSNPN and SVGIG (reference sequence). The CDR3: CAGRGGRQAVNYGYTF. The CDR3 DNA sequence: TGTGCCGGGAGAGGGGGAAGACAGGCTGTTAACTATGGCTACACCTTC.

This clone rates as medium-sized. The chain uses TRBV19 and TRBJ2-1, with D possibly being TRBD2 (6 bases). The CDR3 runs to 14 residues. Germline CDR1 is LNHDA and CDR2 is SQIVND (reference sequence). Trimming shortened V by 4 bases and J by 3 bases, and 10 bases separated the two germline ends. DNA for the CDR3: TGTGCCAGTAGTACCGGGGAGGTCTACAATGAGCAGTTCTTC. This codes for CASSTGEVYNEQFF.

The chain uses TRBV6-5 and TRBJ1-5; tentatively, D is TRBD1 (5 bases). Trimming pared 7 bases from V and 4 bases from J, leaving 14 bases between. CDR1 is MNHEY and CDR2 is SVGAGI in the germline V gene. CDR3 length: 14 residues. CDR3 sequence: CASTPDGGNQPQHF. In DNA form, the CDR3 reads TGTGCCAGCACCCCAGACGGGGGGAATCAGCCCCAGCATTTT.

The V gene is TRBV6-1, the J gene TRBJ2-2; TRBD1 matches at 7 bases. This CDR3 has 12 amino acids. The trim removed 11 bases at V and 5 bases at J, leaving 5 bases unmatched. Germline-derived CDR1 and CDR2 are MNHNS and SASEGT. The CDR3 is CAGKTGTGELFF. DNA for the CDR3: TGTGCCGGGAAGACAGGGACCGGGGAGCTGTTTTTT.

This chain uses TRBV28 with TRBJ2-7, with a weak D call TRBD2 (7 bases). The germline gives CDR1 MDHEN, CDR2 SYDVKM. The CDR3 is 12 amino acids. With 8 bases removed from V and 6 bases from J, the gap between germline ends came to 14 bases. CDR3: CASGWGGGEQYF. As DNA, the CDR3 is TGTGCCAGCGGGTGGGGAGGGGGCGAGCAGTACTTC.

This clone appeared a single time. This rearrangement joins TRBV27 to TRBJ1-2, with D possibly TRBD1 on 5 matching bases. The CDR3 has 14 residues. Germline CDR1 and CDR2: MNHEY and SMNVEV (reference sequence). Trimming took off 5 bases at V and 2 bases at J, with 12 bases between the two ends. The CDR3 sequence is CASSKAGKNYGYTF. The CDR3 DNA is TGTGCCAGCAGTAAGGCAGGGAAAAACTATGGCTACACCTTC.

This CDR3 is CASSEGGTGGFSQPQHF. CDR3 nucleotides: TGTGCCAGCAGTGAAGGAGGCACAGGGGGCTTTAGTCAGCCCCAGCATTTT. The chain uses TRBV25-1 and TRBJ1-5, with 9 bases lining up with TRBD1. The CDR3 runs to 17 residues. Looked up from germline, CDR1 is MGHDK and CDR2 is SYGVNS. V dropped 2 bases and J dropped 6; count of bases not matched to a gene: 11.

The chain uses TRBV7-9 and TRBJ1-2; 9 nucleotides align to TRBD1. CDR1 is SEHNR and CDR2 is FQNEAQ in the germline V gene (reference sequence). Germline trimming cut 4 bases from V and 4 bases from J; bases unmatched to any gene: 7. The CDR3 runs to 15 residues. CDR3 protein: CASSSGTGFGYGYTF. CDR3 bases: TGTGCCAGCAGCTCAGGGACAGGGTTTGGCTATGGCTACACCTTC.

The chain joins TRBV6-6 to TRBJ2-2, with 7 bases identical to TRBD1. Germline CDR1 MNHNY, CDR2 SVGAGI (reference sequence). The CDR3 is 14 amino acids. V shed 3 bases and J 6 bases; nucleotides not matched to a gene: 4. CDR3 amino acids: CASSYRDRAGELFF. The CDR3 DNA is TGTGCCAGCAGTTATCGTGACAGGGCCGGGGAGCTGTTTTTT.

CDR3 DNA sequence: TGTGCCAGCAGGACAGGGTTATACGAGCAGTACTTC. Its protein product is CASRTGLYEQYF. This sequence joins TRBV25-1 and TRBJ2-7; 7 nucleotides match TRBD1. The CDR3 totals 12 residues. Germline assignment: CDR1 MGHDK and CDR2 SYGVNS. The junction had 3 bases not matched to a gene; V was cut back by 6 bases and J by 4 bases.

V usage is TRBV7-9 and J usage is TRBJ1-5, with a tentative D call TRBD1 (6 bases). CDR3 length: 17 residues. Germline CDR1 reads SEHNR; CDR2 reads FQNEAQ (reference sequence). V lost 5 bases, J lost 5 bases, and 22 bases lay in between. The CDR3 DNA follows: TGTGCCAGCAGCAACTGGGGGACAAGGTTGGCCGATCAGCCCCAGCATTTT. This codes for CASSNWGTRLADQPQHF.

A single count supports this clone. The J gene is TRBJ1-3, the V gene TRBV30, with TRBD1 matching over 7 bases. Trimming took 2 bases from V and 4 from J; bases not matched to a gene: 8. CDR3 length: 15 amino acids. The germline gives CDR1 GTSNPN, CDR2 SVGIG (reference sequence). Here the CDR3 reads CAWSPGTEEGNTIYF. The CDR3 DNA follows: TGTGCCTGGAGTCCCGGGACAGAAGAGGGAAACACCATATATTTT.

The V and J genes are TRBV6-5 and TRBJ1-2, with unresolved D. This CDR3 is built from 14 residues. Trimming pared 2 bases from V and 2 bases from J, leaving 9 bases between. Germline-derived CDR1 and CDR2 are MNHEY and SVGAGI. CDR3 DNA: TGTGCCAGCAGTTACGGGCAGCAGAACTATGGCTACACCTTC. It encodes CASSYGQQNYGYTF.

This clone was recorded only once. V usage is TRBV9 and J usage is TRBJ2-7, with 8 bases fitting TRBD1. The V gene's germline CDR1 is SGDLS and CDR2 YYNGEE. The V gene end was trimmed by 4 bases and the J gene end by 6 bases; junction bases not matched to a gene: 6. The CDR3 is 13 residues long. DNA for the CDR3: TGTGCCAGCAGCCATCGGCAGGGGGCCGAGCAGTACTTC. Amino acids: CASSHRQGAEQYF.

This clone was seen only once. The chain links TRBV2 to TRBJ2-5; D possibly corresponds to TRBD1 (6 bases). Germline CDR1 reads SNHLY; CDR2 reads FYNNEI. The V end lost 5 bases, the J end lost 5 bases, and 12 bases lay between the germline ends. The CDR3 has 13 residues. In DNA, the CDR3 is TGTGCCAGCAGTACAGGGATTGGGGAGACCCAGTACTTC. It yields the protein CASSTGIGETQYF.

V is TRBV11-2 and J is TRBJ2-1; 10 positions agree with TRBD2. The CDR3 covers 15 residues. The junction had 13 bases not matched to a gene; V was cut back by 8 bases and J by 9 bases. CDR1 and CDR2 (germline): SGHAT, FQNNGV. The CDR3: CASGRGLAGATEQFF. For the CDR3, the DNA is TGTGCCAGCGGCAGGGGGCTAGCGGGAGCCACTGAGCAGTTCTTC. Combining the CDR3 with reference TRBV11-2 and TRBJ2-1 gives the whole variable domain EAGVAQSPRYKIIEKRQSVAFWCNPISGHATLYWYQQILGQGPKLLIQFQNNGVVDDSQLPKDRFSAERLKGVDSTLKIQPAKLEDSAVYLCASGRGLAGATEQFFGPGTRLTVL.

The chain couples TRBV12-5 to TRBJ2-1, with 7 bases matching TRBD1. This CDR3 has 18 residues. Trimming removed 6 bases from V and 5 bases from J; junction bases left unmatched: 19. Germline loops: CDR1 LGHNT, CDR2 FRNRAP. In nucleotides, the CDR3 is TGTGCTAGTGGCCCAAATAAGGGACAGCAAAACCCTAACAATGAGCAGTTCTTC. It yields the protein CASGPNKGQQNPNNEQFF. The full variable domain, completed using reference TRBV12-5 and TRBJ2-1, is DARVTQTPRHKVTEMGQEVTMRCQPILGHNTVFWYRQTMMQGLELLAYFRNRAPLDDSGMPKDRFSAEMPDATLATLKIQPSEPRDSAVYFCASGPNKGQQNPNNEQFFGPGTRLTVL.

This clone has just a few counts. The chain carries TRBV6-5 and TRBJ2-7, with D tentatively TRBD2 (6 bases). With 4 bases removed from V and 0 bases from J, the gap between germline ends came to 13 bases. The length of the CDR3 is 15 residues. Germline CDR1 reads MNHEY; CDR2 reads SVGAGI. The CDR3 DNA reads TGTGCCAGCAGTTCCCCCTTGACTAGCTCCTACGAGCAGTACTTC. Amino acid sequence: CASSSPLTSSYEQYF.

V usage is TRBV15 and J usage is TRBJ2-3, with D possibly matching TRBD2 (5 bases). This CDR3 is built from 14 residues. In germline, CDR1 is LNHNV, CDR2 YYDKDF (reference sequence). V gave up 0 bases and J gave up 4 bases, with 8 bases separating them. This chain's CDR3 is CATSRDPGADTQYF. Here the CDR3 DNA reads TGTGCCACCAGCAGAGATCCCGGGGCAGATACGCAGTATTTT.

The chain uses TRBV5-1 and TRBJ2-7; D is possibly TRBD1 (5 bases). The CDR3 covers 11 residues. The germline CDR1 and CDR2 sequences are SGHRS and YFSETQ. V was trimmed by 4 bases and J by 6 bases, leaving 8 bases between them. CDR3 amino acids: CASSPQAEQYF. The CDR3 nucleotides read TGCGCCAGCAGCCCACAGGCCGAGCAGTACTTC. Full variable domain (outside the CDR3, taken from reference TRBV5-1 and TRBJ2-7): KAGVTQTPRYLIKTRGQQVTLSCSPISGHRSVSWYQQTPGQGLQFLFEYFSETQRNKGNFPGRFSGRQFSNSRSEMNVSTLELGDSALYLCASSPQAEQYFGPGTRLTVT.